The 28 T cell receptor beta chains below were found in one sample sequenced in a study of blood T cell repertoires in COVID-19. TCRdb's copy holds only in-frame clones and misses some; the assay was immunoSEQ multiplex PCR. Of about 250,000 clones listed, around nine tenths are singletons. The sequencing sample was made of PBMCs or T cells enriched from blood (not recorded which). The receptors were sampled from a man aged 40-50 years who had recovered from COVID-19.

The V gene is TRBV4-2, the J gene TRBJ2-7; possible D gene TRBD2, 5 bases. The CDR3 has 14 residues. Germline-derived CDR1 and CDR2 are LGHNA and YNFKEQ. Trimming cost V 0 bases and J 3 bases, with 9 bases left between them. The CDR3 DNA reads as TGTGCCAGCAGCCAAGATTCGGGGATCTACGAGCAGTACTTC. It encodes CASSQDSGIYEQYF.

The chain links TRBV13 to TRBJ1-4; TRBD1 agrees at 11 bases. The ends lost 5 bases at V and 7 bases at J; junction bases unmatched: 3. The germline V gene encodes CDR1 PRHDT and CDR2 FYEKMQ (reference sequence). The CDR3 loop spans 14 amino acids. The CDR3 region has the DNA TGTGCCAGCAGCGGACAGGGGGCTGGTGAAAAACTGTTTTTT. Its translation: CASSGQGAGEKLFF.

The chain joins TRBV5-6 to TRBJ1-4; 9 bases are a match to TRBD1. Germline V gene data show CDR1 as SGHDT and CDR2 as YYEEEE. The V and J ends lost 3 bases and 8 bases, in that order; junction bases with no gene match: 11. This CDR3 has 16 residues. The CDR3 protein is CASSYGTGFKGEKLFF. CDR3 in DNA: TGTGCCAGCAGCTACGGGACAGGGTTCAAGGGGGAAAAACTGTTTTTT. Complete variable domain (other parts from reference TRBV5-6 and TRBJ1-4): DAGVTQSPTHLIKTRGQQVTLRCSPKSGHDTVSWYQQALGQGPQFIFQYYEEEERQRGNFPDRFSGHQFPNYSSELNVNALLLGDSALYLCASSYGTGFKGEKLFFGSGTQLSVL.

V gene TRBV7-8 combines with J gene TRBJ1-6; tentative D call: TRBD1 (6 bases). In germline, CDR1 is SGHVS, CDR2 FQNEAQ. V was clipped by 1 base and J by 7 bases, with 11 bases between them. The CDR3 consists of 15 residues. CDR3 DNA: TGTGCCAGCAGCTTAGTCCCAGGGGCGAATTCACCCCTCCACTTT. The encoded protein is CASSLVPGANSPLHF.

V gene TRBV9 combines with J gene TRBJ1-1; 7 bases are a match to TRBD1. CDR1 is SGDLS, CDR2 YYNGEE, per germline. The CDR3 runs 16 residues. V lost 4 bases, J lost 0 bases, and 9 bases stayed unmatched. The DNA of the CDR3 is TGTGCCAGCAGCCCCCAATCTACAGGGGTGAACACTGAAGCTTTCTTT. Translating gives CASSPQSTGVNTEAFF.

J is TRBJ2-1 and V is TRBV28; 10 bases align to TRBD2. J lost 9 bases, V lost 7 bases, and 12 bases had no gene match. CDR1 is MDHEN and CDR2 is SYDVKM in the germline V gene. CDR3 size: 15 residues. CDR3 DNA: TGTGCCAGCATTTCCCCCGGACTAGCGGCTGGTGAGCAGTTCTTC. Encoded protein: CASISPGLAAGEQFF.

The gene calls are TRBV11-3 and TRBJ2-4; maybe TRBD1 (6 bases). Per the germline V gene, CDR1 is SGHNT and CDR2 is YENEEA. The CDR3 has 14 residues. Trimming cost V 8 bases and J 3 bases, with 14 bases left between them. CDR3 sequence (DNA): TGTGCCAGCCGGGACAACAGCAACAAAAACATTCAGTACTTC. Its translation: CASRDNSNKNIQYF.

The chain joins TRBV7-8 to TRBJ1-1, with 8 positions matching TRBD1. The ends lost 2 bases at V and 1 base at J; junction bases unmatched: 3. This CDR3 is built from 15 residues. Germline CDR1 is SGHVS and CDR2 is FQNEAQ. The CDR3 DNA reads TGTGCCAGCAGCTTACTACAGGGGGGGAACACTGAAGCTTTCTTT. It specifies CASSLLQGGNTEAFF.

V and J are TRBV5-1 and TRBJ2-7, with TRBD1 identical over 12 bases. Germline assignment: CDR1 SGHRS and CDR2 YFSETQ. The CDR3 runs 16 residues. The V and J ends lost 0 bases and 4 bases, in that order; junction bases with no gene match: 5. The CDR3 region is CASSLAGQGARYEQYF. CDR3 sequence (DNA): TGCGCCAGCAGCTTGGCGGGACAGGGGGCGCGGTACGAGCAGTACTTC.

As DNA, the CDR3 is TGCGCCAGCAGCTTCGGGACAGGGAAGGAAGGTGGCTACACCTTC. Translating gives CASSFGTGKEGGYTF. V gene TRBV5-1 combines with J gene TRBJ1-2; 9 bases align to TRBD1. The ends lost 2 bases at V and 7 bases at J; junction bases unmatched: 9. The V gene's germline CDR1 is SGHRS and CDR2 YFSETQ. The CDR3 has 15 residues.

V gene TRBV15 combines with J gene TRBJ1-2; 9 bases agree with TRBD1. The germline CDR1 and CDR2 sequences are LNHNV and YYDKDF (reference sequence). V shed 0 bases and J 3 bases; nucleotides not matched to a gene: 11. The CDR3 covers 18 residues. For the CDR3, the DNA is TGTGCCACCAGCAGAGATCTCGGAGGGACAGGGCTAGACTATGGCTACACCTTC. Its protein is CATSRDLGGTGLDYGYTF.

This chain links TRBV18 with TRBJ1-6; D unclear. The germline V gene has CDR1 KGHSH and CDR2 LQKENI. This CDR3 has 12 amino acids. Trimming pared 8 bases from V and 7 bases from J, leaving 9 bases between. The CDR3 region is CASLDGNSPLHF. In nucleotides, the CDR3 is TGTGCCAGCCTAGATGGGAATTCACCCCTCCACTTT.

The rearrangement uses TRBV19 and TRBJ1-6, with 8 bases aligning to TRBD1. Losses at the gene ends were 3 bases for V and 9 bases for J; bases not matched to a gene: 1. This CDR3 is 13 amino acids long. Germline CDR1 LNHDA, CDR2 SQIVND (reference sequence). The CDR3: CASSMQGASPLHF. The CDR3 DNA follows: TGTGCCAGTAGTATGCAGGGGGCTTCACCCCTCCACTTT. The full variable domain, its missing parts supplied by reference TRBV19 and TRBJ1-6, is DGGITQSPKYLFRKEGQNVTLSCEQNLNHDAMYWYRQDPGQGLRLIYYSQIVNDFQKGDIAEGYSVSREKKESFPLTVTSAQKNPTAFYLCASSMQGASPLHFGNGTRLTVT.

This chain links TRBV7-8 with TRBJ2-1, with D possibly TRBD1 on 5 matching bases. Looked up from germline, CDR1 is SGHVS and CDR2 is FQNEAQ. The CDR3 is 19 residues long. V was trimmed by 5 bases and J by 3 bases, leaving 26 bases between them. CDR3 nucleotide sequence: TGTGCCAGCAGCCTCCCCGCTATAACCGACAGCGAGAACTACAATGAGCAGTTCTTC. As protein: CASSLPAITDSENYNEQFF.

The chain couples TRBV5-4 to TRBJ2-7; a weak D match, TRBD2 (5 bases). Between the trimmed V and J ends, which lost 2 bases and 5 bases, there was a span of 14 bases. Germline V gene lookup returns CDR1 SGHNT and CDR2 YYREEE (reference sequence). The CDR3 loop spans 14 amino acids. The CDR3 nucleotides are TGTGCCAGCAGCTTCGGACTGCCGGCCCACGAGCAGTACTTC. Its protein product is CASSFGLPAHEQYF.

This sequence joins TRBV6-2 or TRBV6-3 and TRBJ2-1, with 9 bases lining up with TRBD1. Germline V gene sequence: CDR1 MNHEY, CDR2 SVGEGT. V was clipped by 6 bases and J by 7 bases; unmatched bases: 4. This CDR3 has 13 amino acids. The CDR3: CASSPTGGNEQFF. DNA of the CDR3: TGTGCCAGCAGCCCGACAGGGGGGAATGAGCAGTTCTTC.

CDR3 amino acids: CASSRSKNYEQYF. CDR3 in DNA: TGTGCCAGCAGTCGGTCTAAAAATTACGAGCAGTACTTC. V usage is TRBV27 and J usage is TRBJ2-7; D uncertain. V was shortened by 5 bases and J by 4 bases, with 12 bases between the two germline ends. In germline, CDR1 is MNHEY, CDR2 SMNVEV (reference sequence). This CDR3 is 13 amino acids long.

The chain recombines TRBV6-5 with TRBJ1-5, with a possible D match to TRBD1 (6 bases). Germline V lookup: CDR1 MNHEY, CDR2 SVGAGI. Between the trimmed V and J ends, which lost 6 bases and 6 bases, there was a span of 18 bases. The CDR3 length is 15 residues. CDR3 sequence: CASSRTRGIGQPQHF. The CDR3, as DNA: TGTGCCAGCAGCCGAACCAGGGGAATCGGTCAGCCCCAGCATTTT.

The chain is built from TRBV19 and TRBJ2-3; 10 bases map to TRBD2. The CDR3 spans 16 residues. In germline, CDR1 is LNHDA, CDR2 SQIVND (reference sequence). Losses at the gene ends were 6 bases for V and 5 bases for J; bases not matched to a gene: 11. CDR3 DNA sequence: TGTGCCAGTAGCCTCTCGACTAGCGGGTCCCAAGATACGCAGTATTTT. Translated, it gives CASSLSTSGSQDTQYF.

This clone was seen only once. CDR3 sequence: CASSLVEVSRSSTYNEQFF. The CDR3 coding sequence is TGCGCCAGCAGCTTGGTTGAAGTGTCGCGGAGCTCCACTTACAATGAGCAGTTCTTC. This rearrangement joins TRBV5-1 to TRBJ2-1; D uncertain. The V gene lost 0 bases and the J gene lost 4 bases, with 23 bases spanning the gap. Germline CDR1 and CDR2: SGHRS and YFSETQ. This CDR3 region has 19 residues.

The chain employs TRBV7-2 and TRBJ1-5, with no clear D. V dropped 2 bases and J dropped 1 base, with 15 bases sitting between them. Germline CDR1 SGHTA, CDR2 FQGNSA. This CDR3 has 17 residues. In nucleotides, the CDR3 is TGTGCCAGCAGCTTATACGTTTCGACAACCAGCAATCAGCCCCAGCATTTT. Translation gives CASSLYVSTTSNQPQHF.

The chain has TRBV9 and TRBJ1-2; no firm D call. The CDR3 length is 13 residues. The germline gives CDR1 SGDLS, CDR2 YYNGEE. V was trimmed by 0 bases and J by 2 bases, leaving 5 bases between them. CDR3 DNA: TGTGCCAGCAGCGTAGCCAGAAACTATGGCTACACCTTC. Its protein is CASSVARNYGYTF.

This clone was recorded only once. The chain is built from TRBV19 and TRBJ1-1; D not certain. The V end lost 4 bases, the J end lost 0 bases, and 6 bases lay between the germline ends. The CDR3 contains 13 residues. The germline gives CDR1 LNHDA, CDR2 SQIVND (reference sequence). The CDR3 protein is CASSTQMNTEAFF. The CDR3, as DNA: TGTGCCAGTAGTACACAGATGAACACTGAAGCTTTCTTT. Drawing the rest from reference TRBV19 and TRBJ1-1, the complete variable domain is DGGITQSPKYLFRKEGQNVTLSCEQNLNHDAMYWYRQDPGQGLRLIYYSQIVNDFQKGDIAEGYSVSREKKESFPLTVTSAQKNPTAFYLCASSTQMNTEAFFGQGTRLTVV.

The chain is built from TRBV2 and TRBJ2-4, with D hard to call. V lost 6 bases to trimming and J lost 5 bases, with 11 bases between them. The CDR3 has 13 amino acids. The germline gives CDR1 SNHLY, CDR2 FYNNEI. The CDR3 DNA reads as TGTGCCAGCAGCACCCAGTTCGAAAACATTCAGTACTTC. It is translated as CASSTQFENIQYF.

J is TRBJ2-1 and V is TRBV11-3; TRBD1 matches 9 bases. This CDR3 region has 18 residues. V was clipped by 5 bases and J by 2 bases; unmatched bases: 13. Germline CDR1 is SGHNT and CDR2 is YENEEA. This CDR3 is CASSKMGRTGVPYNEQFF. CDR3 nucleotides: TGTGCCAGCAGCAAGATGGGCAGGACAGGGGTTCCCTACAATGAGCAGTTCTTC. The entire variable domain, with the rest obtained from reference TRBV11-3 and TRBJ2-1, is as follows: EAGVVQSPRYKIIEKKQPVAFWCNPISGHNTLYWYLQNLGQGPELLIRYENEEAVDDSQLPKDRFSAERLKGVDSTLKIQPAELGDSAVYLCASSKMGRTGVPYNEQFFGPGTRLTVL.

This chain links TRBV5-1 with TRBJ2-2; 7 bases match TRBD2. V shed 4 bases and J 5 bases; nucleotides not matched to a gene: 8. The CDR3 spans 15 residues. Per germline, CDR1 SGHRS and CDR2 YFSETQ. CDR3 nucleotides: TGCGCCAGCAGCGTGGCGGGAGTTGGTACCGGGGAGCTGTTTTTT. Protein: CASSVAGVGTGELFF.

V usage is TRBV19 and J usage is TRBJ2-7; D is unresolved. The CDR3 totals 14 residues. V lost 6 bases and J 0 bases, leaving 12 bases between the germline ends. Germline V gives CDR1 LNHDA, CDR2 SQIVND (reference sequence). The CDR3 region has the DNA TGTGCCAGTAGATTGGTGGCAGGCTCCTACGAGCAGTACTTC. As protein: CASRLVAGSYEQYF.

This clone has just a few counts. The gene calls are TRBV18 and TRBJ1-1; TRBD1 is a possible D gene (6 bases). Germline assignment: CDR1 KGHSH and CDR2 LQKENI. The CDR3 extends over 13 amino acids. V was clipped by 5 bases and J by 1 base, with 8 bases between them. The CDR3 is CASSGGANTEAFF. Here the CDR3 DNA reads TGTGCCAGCTCAGGGGGCGCGAACACTGAAGCTTTCTTT. Combining the CDR3 with reference TRBV18 and TRBJ1-1 gives the whole variable domain NAGVMQNPRHLVRRRGQEARLRCSPMKGHSHVYWYRQLPEEGLKFMVYLQKENIIDESGMPKERFSAEFPKEGPSILRIQQVVRGDSAAYFCASSGGANTEAFFGQGTRLTVV.